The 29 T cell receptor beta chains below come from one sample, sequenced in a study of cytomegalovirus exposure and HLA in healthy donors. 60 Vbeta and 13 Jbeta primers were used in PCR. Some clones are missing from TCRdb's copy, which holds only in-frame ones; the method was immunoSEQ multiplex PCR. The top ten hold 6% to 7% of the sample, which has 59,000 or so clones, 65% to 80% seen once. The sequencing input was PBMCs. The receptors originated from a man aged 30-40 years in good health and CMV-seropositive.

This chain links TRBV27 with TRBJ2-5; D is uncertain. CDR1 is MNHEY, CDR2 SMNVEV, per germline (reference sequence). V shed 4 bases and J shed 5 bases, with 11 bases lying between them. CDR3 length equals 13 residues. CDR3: CASSSLVTETQYF. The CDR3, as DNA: TGTGCCAGCAGTTCCTTAGTAACGGAGACCCAGTACTTC.

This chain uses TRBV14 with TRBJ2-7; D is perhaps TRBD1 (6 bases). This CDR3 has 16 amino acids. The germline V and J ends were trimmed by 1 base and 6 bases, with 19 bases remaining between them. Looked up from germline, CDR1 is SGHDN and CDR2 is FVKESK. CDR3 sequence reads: CASSQVQQGRSGEQYF. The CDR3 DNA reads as TGTGCCAGCAGCCAAGTTCAGCAGGGGAGATCGGGCGAGCAGTACTTC.

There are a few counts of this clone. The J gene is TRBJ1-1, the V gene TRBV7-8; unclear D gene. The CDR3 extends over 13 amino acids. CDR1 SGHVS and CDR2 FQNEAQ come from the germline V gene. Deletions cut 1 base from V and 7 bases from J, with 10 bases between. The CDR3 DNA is TGTGCCAGCAGCTTAGTGAAGTCGCGTGAAGCTTTCTTT. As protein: CASSLVKSREAFF.

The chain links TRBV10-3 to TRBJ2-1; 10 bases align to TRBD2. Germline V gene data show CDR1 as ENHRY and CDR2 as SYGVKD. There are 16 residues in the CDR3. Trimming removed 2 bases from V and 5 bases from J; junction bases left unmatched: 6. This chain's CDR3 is CAISERSGGANNEQFF. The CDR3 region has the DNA TGTGCCATCAGTGAGAGAAGCGGGGGGGCCAACAATGAGCAGTTCTTC.

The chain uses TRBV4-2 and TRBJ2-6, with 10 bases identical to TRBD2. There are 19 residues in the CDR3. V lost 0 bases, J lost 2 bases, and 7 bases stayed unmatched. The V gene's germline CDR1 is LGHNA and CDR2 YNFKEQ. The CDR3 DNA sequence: TGTGCCAGCAGCCAAGATGAACTAGCGGGGTTAACTGGGGCCAACGTCCTGACTTTC. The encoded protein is CASSQDELAGLTGANVLTF.

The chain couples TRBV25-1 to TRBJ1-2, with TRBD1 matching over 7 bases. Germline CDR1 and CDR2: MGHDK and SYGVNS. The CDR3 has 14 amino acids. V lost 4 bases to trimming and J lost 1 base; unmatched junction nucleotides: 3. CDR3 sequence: CASSVTGVNYGYTF. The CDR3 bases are TGTGCCAGCAGTGTCACAGGGGTTAACTATGGCTACACCTTC.

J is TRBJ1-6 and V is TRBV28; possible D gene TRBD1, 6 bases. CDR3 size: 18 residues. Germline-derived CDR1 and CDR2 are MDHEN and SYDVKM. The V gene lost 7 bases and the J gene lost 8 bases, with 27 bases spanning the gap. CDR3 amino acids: CASTPSGLGAALDSPLHF. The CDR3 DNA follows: TGTGCCAGCACCCCCTCGGGGTTGGGGGCCGCTTTGGATTCACCCCTCCACTTT.

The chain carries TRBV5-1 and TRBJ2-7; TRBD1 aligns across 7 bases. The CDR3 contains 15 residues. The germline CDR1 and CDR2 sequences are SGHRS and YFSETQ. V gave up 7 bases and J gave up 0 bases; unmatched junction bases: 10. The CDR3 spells CASAPGTASSYEQYF. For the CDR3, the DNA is TGCGCCAGCGCGCCTGGGACAGCGAGCTCCTACGAGCAGTACTTC.

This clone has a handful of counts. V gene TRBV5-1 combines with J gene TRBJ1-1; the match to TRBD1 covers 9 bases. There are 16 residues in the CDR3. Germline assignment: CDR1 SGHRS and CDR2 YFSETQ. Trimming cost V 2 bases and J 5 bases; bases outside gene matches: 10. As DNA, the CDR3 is TGCGCCAGCAGCTTCACCAGTACAGGGGGCAATACTGAAGCTTTCTTT. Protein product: CASSFTSTGGNTEAFF.

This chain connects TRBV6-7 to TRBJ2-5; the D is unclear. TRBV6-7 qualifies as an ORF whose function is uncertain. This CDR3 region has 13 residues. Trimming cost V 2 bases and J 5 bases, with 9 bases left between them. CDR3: CASSYNFWETQYF. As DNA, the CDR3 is TGTGCCAGCAGTTACAACTTCTGGGAGACCCAGTACTTC.

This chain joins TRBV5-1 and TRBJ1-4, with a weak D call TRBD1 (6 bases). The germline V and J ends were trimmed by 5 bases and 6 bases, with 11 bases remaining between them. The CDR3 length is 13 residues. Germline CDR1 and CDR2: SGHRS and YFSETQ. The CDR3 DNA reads TGCGCCAGCAGACTCCCAGGGGATGAAAAACTGTTTTTT. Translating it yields CASRLPGDEKLFF. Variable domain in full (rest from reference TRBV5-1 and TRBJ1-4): KAGVTQTPRYLIKTRGQQVTLSCSPISGHRSVSWYQQTPGQGLQFLFEYFSETQRNKGNFPGRFSGRQFSNSRSEMNVSTLELGDSALYLCASRLPGDEKLFFGSGTQLSVL.

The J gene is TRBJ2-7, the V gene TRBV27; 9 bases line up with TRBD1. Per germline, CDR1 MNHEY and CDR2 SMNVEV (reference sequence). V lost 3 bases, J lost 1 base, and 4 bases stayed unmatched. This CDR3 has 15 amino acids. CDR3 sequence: CASSFMTGGSYEQYF. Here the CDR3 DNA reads TGTGCCAGCAGTTTCATGACAGGGGGTTCCTACGAGCAGTACTTC.

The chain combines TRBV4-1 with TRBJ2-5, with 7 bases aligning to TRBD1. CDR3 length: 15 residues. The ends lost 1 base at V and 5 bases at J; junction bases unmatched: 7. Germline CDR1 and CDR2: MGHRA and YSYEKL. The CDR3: CASSQVRGQGETQYF. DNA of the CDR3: TGCGCCAGCAGCCAAGTAAGGGGGCAGGGGGAGACCCAGTACTTC.

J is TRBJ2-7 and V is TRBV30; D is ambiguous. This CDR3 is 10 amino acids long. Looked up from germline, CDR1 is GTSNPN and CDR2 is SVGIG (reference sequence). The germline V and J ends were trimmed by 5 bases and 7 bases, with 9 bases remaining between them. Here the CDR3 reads CAWGRREQYF. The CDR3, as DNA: TGTGCCTGGGGAAGGCGGGAGCAGTACTTC.

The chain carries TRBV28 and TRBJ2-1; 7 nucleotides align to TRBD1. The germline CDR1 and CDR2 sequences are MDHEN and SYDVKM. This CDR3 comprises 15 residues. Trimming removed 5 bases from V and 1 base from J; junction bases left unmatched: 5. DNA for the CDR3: TGTGCCAGCAGTGACCGGACAGGTTCCTACAATGAGCAGTTCTTC. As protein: CASSDRTGSYNEQFF.

CDR3 bases: TGTGCCAGCAGTTTAAGAGGGTCATCTGGCGAGCAGTACTTC. This translates into CASSLRGSSGEQYF. The chain is built from TRBV28 and TRBJ2-7; D is possibly TRBD2 (5 bases). The CDR3 is 14 residues long. V dropped 2 bases and J dropped 6 bases, with 14 bases sitting between them. The germline CDR1 and CDR2 sequences are MDHEN and SYDVKM.

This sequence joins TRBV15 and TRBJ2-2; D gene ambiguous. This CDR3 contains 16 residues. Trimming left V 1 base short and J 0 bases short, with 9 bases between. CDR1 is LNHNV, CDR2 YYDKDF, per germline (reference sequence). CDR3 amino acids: CATSRAPRTNTGELFF. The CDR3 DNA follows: TGTGCCACCAGCAGAGCCCCGCGGACGAACACCGGGGAGCTGTTTTTT.

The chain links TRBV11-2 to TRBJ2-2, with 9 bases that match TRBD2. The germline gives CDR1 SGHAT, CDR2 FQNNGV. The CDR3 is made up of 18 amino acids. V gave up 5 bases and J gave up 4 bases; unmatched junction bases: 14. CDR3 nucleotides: TGTGCCAGCAGCGCGATTAGGTCTCCGCGGGGGGGCACCGGGGAGCTGTTTTTT. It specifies CASSAIRSPRGGTGELFF.

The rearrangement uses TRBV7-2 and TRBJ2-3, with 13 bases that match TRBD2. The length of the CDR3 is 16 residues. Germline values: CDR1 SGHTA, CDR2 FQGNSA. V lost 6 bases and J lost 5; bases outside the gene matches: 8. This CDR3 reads CASSTGTSGVGDTQYF. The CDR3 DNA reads TGTGCCAGCAGTACCGGGACTAGCGGGGTGGGAGATACGCAGTATTTT.

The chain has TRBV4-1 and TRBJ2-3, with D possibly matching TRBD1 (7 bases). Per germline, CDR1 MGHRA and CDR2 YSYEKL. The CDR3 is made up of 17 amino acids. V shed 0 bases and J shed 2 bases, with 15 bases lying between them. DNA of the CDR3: TGCGCCAGCAGCCAAGAAAGGAGGGGGCCGGTCACAGATACGCAGTATTTT. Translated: CASSQERRGPVTDTQYF.

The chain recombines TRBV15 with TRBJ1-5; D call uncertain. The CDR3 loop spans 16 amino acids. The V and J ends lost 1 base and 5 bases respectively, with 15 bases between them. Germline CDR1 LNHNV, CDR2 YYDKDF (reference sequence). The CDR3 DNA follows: TGTGCCACCAGCAGAGGGAGGGCCCCCTTGGATCAGCCCCAGCATTTT. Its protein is CATSRGRAPLDQPQHF.

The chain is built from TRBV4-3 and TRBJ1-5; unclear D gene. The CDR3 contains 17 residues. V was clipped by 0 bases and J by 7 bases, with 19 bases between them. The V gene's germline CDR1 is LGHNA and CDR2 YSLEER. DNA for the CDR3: TGCGCCAGCAGCCAAGATCTCACCAGCAAGAGGAACCAGCCCCAGCATTTT. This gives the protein CASSQDLTSKRNQPQHF.

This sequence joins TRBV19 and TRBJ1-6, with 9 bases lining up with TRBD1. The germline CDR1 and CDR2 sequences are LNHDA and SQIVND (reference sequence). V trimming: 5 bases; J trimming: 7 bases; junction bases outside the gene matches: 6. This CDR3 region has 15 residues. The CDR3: CASSPDRGENSPLHF. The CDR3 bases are TGTGCCAGTAGTCCGGACAGGGGTGAGAATTCACCCCTCCACTTT.

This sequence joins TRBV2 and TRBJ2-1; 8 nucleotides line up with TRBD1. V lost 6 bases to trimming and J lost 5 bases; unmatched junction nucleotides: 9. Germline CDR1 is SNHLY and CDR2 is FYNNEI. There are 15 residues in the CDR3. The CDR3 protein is CASRPDRGTNNEQFF. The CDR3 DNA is TGTGCCAGCAGACCCGACAGGGGAACAAACAATGAGCAGTTCTTC.

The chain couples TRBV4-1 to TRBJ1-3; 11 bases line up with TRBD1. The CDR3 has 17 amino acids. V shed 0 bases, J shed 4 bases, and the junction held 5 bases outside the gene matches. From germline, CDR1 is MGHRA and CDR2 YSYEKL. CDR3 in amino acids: CASSQDGTGGRGNTIYF. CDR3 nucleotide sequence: TGCGCCAGCAGCCAAGATGGGACAGGGGGTCGGGGAAACACCATATATTTT.

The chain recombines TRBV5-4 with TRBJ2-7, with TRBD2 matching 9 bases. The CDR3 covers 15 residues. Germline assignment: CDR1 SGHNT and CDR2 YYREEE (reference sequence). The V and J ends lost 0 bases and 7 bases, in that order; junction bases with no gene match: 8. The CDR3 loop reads CASSLESLAGKEQYF. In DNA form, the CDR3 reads TGTGCCAGCAGCTTGGAGTCGCTAGCGGGGAAGGAGCAGTACTTC.

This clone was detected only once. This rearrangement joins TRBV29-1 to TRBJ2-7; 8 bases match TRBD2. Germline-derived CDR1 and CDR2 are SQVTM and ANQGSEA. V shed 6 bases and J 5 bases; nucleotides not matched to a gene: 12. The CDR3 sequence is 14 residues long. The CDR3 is CSVRGSGGFNEQYF. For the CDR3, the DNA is TGCAGCGTCCGGGGGAGCGGGGGATTCAACGAGCAGTACTTC.

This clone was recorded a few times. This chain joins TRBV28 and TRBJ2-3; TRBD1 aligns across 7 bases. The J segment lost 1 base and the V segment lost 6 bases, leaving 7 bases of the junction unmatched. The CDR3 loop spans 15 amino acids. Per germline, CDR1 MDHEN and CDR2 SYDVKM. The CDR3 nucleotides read TGTGCCAGCAGCTATACTACAGGGGGCACAGATACGCAGTATTTT. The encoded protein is CASSYTTGGTDTQYF.

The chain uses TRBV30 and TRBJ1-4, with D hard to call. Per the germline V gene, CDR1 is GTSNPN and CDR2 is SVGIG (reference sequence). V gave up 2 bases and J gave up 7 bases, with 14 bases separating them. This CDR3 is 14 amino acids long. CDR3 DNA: TGTGCCTGGAGTATGGCTGTGAGAGGTGAAAAACTGTTTTTT. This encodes CAWSMAVRGEKLFF. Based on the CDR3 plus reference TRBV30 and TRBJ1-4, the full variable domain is SQTIHQWPATLVQPVGSPLSLECTVEGTSNPNLYWYRQAAGRGLQLLFYSVGIGQISSEVPQNLSASRPQDRQFILSSKKLLLSDSGFYLCAWSMAVRGEKLFFGSGTQLSVL.